The 8 T cell receptor beta chains listed next were all sequenced from one sample in a study of long-term antiretroviral therapy in people with HIV. Run at survey level, the immunoSEQ assay was version v3.0. Profiling relied on immunoSEQ multiplex PCR, and the TCRdb table lists in-frame clones only, not all of them. Among 30,000 to 40,000 clones listed, over 75% were seen once. The source material was unsorted PBMCs, sampled 0.6 years after starting antiretroviral therapy. These receptors were taken from a man aged 18 to 35 with HIV.

The CDR3 DNA sequence: TGTGCCAGCAGCCTCGGGCCGAATCACTACGAGCAGTACTTC. Encoded protein: CASSLGPNHYEQYF. V gene TRBV6-5 combines with J gene TRBJ2-7; unclear D gene. The CDR3 consists of 14 residues. V lost 6 bases to trimming and J lost 3 bases, with 15 bases between them. Germline V gene sequence: CDR1 MNHEY, CDR2 SVGAGI.

Here the CDR3 reads CASSQDRGTSDIDTQYF. CDR3 nucleotides: TGCGCCAGCAGCCAAGATCGGGGGACTAGCGATATAGATACGCAGTATTTT. This rearrangement joins TRBV4-3 to TRBJ2-3; 10 bases map to TRBD2. Unmatched junction bases numbered 8, after V lost 0 bases and J lost 5 bases. Germline V gives CDR1 LGHNA, CDR2 YSLEER. The length of the CDR3 is 17 residues.

This clone was found once. The chain combines TRBV9 with TRBJ2-7; D may correspond to TRBD1 or TRBD2 (5 bases each). CDR3 size: 14 residues. The V end lost 6 bases, the J end lost 5 bases, and 18 bases lay between the germline ends. CDR1 SGDLS and CDR2 YYNGEE come from the germline V gene. As DNA, the CDR3 is TGTGCCAGCAACCCGGGACCCCTGGGGGACGAGCAGTACTTC. Protein sequence: CASNPGPLGDEQYF.

This chain connects TRBV19 to TRBJ2-2; TRBD2 matches 12 bases. The trim removed 3 bases at V and 4 bases at J, leaving 15 bases unmatched. This CDR3 has 20 residues. CDR1 and CDR2 from the germline V gene are LNHDA and SQIVND (reference sequence). In DNA, the CDR3 is TGTGCCAGTAGTATTATAGATTGGCTAGCGGGAGGGCCCGGCACCGGGGAGCTGTTTTTT. Protein product: CASSIIDWLAGGPGTGELFF. Supplemented by reference TRBV19 and TRBJ2-2, the full variable domain reads DGGITQSPKYLFRKEGQNVTLSCEQNLNHDAMYWYRQDPGQGLRLIYYSQIVNDFQKGDIAEGYSVSREKKESFPLTVTSAQKNPTAFYLCASSIIDWLAGGPGTGELFFGEGSRLTVL.

The chain employs TRBV28 and TRBJ1-5; possibly TRBD1 for D (6 bases). The CDR3 spans 14 residues. Germline V gene lookup returns CDR1 MDHEN and CDR2 SYDVKM. Trimming stripped 9 bases from V and 2 bases from J, with 14 bases between. This CDR3 is CASRIGQRNQPQHF. The CDR3 DNA reads as TGTGCCAGTAGAATTGGACAGCGCAATCAGCCCCAGCATTTT. The full variable domain, with the rest looked up from reference TRBV28 and TRBJ1-5, is DVKVTQSSRYLVKRTGEKVFLECVQDMDHENMFWYRQDPGLGLRLIYFSYDVKMKEKGDIPEGYSVSREKKERFSLILESASTNQTSMYLCASRIGQRNQPQHFGDGTRLSIL.

The chain carries TRBV5-4 and TRBJ2-5, with TRBD2 identical over 8 bases. The CDR3 totals 14 residues. Losses at the gene ends were 1 base for V and 3 bases for J; bases not matched to a gene: 2. CDR1 and CDR2 (germline): SGHNT, YYREEE (reference sequence). Here the CDR3 DNA reads TGTGCCAGCAGCTTGTCGGGACTAGAAGAGACCCAGTACTTC. Translating it yields CASSLSGLEETQYF.

The gene calls are TRBV5-6 and TRBJ2-5; D remains unclear. The CDR3 is 15 amino acids. V lost 4 bases to trimming and J lost 1 base, with 14 bases between them. Looked up from germline, CDR1 is SGHDT and CDR2 is YYEEEE. CDR3 DNA sequence: TGTGCCAGCAGCACAGTCGATAGAACCCAAGAGACCCAGTACTTC. It encodes CASSTVDRTQETQYF.

The chain recombines TRBV10-1 with TRBJ1-1, with 7 bases identical to TRBD1. The V gene's germline CDR1 is WNHNN and CDR2 SYGVQD (reference sequence). CDR3 length: 13 amino acids. The trim removed 6 bases at V and 3 bases at J, leaving 4 bases unmatched. CDR3: CASSLTGDTEAFF. CDR3 DNA: TGCGCCAGCAGCTTAACAGGGGACACTGAAGCTTTCTTT.